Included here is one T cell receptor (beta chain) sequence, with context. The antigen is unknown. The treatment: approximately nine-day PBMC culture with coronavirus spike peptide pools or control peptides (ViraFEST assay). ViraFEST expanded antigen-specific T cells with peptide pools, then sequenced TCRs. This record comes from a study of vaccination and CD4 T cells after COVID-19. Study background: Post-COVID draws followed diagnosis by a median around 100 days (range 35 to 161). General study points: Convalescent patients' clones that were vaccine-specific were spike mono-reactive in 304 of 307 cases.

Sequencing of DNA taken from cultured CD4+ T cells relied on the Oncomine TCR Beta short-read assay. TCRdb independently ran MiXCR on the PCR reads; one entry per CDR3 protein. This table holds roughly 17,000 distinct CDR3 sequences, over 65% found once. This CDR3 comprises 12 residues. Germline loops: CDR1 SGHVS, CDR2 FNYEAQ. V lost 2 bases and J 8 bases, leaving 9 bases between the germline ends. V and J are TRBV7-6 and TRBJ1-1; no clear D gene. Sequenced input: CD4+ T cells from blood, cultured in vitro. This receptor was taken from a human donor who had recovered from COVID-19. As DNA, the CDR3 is TGTGCCAGCAGCTTACCCGGGTTGGAAGCTTTCTTT. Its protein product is CASSLPGLEAFF.